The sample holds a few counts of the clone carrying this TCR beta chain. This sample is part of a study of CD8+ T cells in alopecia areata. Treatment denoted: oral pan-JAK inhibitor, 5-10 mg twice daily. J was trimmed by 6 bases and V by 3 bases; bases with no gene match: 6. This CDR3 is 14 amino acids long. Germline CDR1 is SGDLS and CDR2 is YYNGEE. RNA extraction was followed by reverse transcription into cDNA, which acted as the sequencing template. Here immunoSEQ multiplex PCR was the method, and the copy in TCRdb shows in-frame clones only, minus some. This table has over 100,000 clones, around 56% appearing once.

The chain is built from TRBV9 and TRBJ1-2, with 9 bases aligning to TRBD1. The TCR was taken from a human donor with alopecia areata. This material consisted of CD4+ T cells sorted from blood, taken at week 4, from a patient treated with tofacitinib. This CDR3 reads CASSANDRGNGYTF. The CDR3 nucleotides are TGTGCCAGCAGCGCAAACGACAGGGGGAATGGCTACACCTTC.